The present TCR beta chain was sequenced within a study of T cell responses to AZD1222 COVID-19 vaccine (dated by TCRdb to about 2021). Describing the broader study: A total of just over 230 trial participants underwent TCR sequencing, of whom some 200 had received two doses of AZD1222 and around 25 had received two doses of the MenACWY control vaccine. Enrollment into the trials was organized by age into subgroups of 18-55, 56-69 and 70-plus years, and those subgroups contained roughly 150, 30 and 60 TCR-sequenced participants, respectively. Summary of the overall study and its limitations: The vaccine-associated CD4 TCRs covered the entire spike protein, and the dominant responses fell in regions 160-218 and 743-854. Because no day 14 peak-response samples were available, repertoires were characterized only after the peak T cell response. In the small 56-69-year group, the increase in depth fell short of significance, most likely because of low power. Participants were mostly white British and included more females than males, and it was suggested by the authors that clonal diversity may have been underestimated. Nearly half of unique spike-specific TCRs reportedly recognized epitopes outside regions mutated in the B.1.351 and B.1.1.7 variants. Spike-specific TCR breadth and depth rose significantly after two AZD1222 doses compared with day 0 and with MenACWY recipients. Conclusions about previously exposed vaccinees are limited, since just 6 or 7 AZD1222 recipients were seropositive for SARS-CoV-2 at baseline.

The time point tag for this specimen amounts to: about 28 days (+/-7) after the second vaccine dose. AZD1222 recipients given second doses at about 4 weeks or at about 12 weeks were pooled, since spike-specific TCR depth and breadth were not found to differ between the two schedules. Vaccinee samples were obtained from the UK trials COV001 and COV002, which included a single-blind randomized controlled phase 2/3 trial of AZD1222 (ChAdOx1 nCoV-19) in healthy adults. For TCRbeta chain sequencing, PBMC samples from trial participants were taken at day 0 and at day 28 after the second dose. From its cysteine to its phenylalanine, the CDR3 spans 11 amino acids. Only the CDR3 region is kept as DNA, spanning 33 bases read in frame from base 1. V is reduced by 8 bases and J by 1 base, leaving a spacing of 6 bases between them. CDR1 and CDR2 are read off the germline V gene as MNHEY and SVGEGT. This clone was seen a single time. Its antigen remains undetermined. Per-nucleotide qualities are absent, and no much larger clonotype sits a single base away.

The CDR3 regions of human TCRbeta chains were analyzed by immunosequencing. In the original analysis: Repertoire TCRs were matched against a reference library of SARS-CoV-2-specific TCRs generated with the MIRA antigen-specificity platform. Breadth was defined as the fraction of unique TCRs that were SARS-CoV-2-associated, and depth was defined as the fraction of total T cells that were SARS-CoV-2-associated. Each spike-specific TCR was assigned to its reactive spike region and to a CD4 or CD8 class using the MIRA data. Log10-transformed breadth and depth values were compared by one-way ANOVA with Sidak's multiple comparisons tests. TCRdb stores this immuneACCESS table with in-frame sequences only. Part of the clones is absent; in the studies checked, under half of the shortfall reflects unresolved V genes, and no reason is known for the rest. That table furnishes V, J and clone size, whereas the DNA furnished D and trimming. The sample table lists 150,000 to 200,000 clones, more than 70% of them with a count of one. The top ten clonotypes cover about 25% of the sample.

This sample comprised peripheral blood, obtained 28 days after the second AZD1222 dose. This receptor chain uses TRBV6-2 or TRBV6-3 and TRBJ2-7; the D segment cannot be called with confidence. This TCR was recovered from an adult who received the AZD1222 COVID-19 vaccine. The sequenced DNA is TGTGCCAGCGGCCAATCCTACGAGCAGTACTTC. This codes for CASGQSYEQYF.